The clone carrying this T cell receptor (beta chain) was seen many times. The source of the sample is a study of human T cells and chemical hapten exposure. Looking at the study overall: Weekly administration of diphenylcyclopropenone to the scalp of patients continued throughout the approximately 24-week study.

The CDR3 extends over 16 amino acids. CDR1 and CDR2 (germline): SGHTA, FQGTGA. The V gene lost 5 bases and the J gene lost 4 bases, with 17 bases spanning the gap. Time point defined: patch test 1, 2 weeks after DPC sensitization. As to treatment: therapeutic diphenylcyclopropenone sensitization with weekly scalp DPC. TCRdb recomputed calls from the RACE reads with MiXCR, one row per CDR3 protein. This sample has tens of thousands of distinct CDR3 sequences, with about 10% found just once. The sequences come from whole blood, collected in connection with sensitization to the hapten diphenylcyclopropenone (DPC). The source is a woman between 45 and 60 years old with alopecia areata. Some clones in this sample may be carry-over from other donors' samples. This chain joins TRBV7-3 and TRBJ2-2; possible D gene TRBD2, 5 bases. The CDR3 region has the DNA TGTGCCAGCAGCCCAGGAGGCAGGACTGGCACCGGGGAGCTGTTTTTT. Translation: CASSPGGRTGTGELFF.